The rows below give T cell receptor beta chains drawn from one sample of a study of blood T cell repertoires in COVID-19. The protocol was immunoSEQ multiplex PCR, while the TCRdb copy is restricted to in-frame clones and leaves out a portion. The sample shows around 250,000 clones, about four fifths of them seen only once. Source material: peripheral blood. These receptors all come from a woman aged 18-30 years with acute or convalescent COVID-19. The CDR3 runs from the conserved cysteine through the conserved F or W. Fields, in order: J gene, V gene, clone size, D gene, CDR3 DNA, CDR3 protein. D genes are given only for firm matches. The size entry is marked missing in some rows and otherwise reads once, few, many or a size class.

TRBJ2-2 TRBV2 NA NA TGTGCCAGCATCCCACAGATCAACACCGGGGAGCTGTTTTTT CASIPQINTGELFF
TRBJ2-3 TRBV9 NA TRBD2 TGTGCCAGCAGCGTAGCTACTCTAGCGGGGGGGATCACAGATACGCAGTATTTT CASSVATLAGGITDTQYF
TRBJ2-3 TRBV27 NA TRBD1 TGTGCCAGCAGTTTAGTCCCGGGACAGGGTATTACAGGGTATTTT CASSLVPGQGITGYF
TRBJ2-7 TRBV18 NA NA TGTGCCAGCTCGCCTCTCTCTAGCCCGAGGGAGCAGTACTTC CASSPLSSPREQYF
TRBJ2-3 TRBV5-1 NA NA TGCGCCAGCAGCTTACATTCGGGGGATAATGGAGATACGCAGTATTTT CASSLHSGDNGDTQYF
TRBJ2-7 TRBV5-6 NA TRBD2 TGTGCCAGCAGCGAAGCGGGACCCCTCTCCTACGAGCAGTACTTC CASSEAGPLSYEQYF
TRBJ1-2 TRBV28 NA NA TGTGCCAGCAGTTCTGTTGGGGGGGGTAACTATGGCTACACCTTC CASSSVGGGNYGYTF
TRBJ2-1 TRBV5-6 NA NA TGTGCCAGCAGAAACTCGGGTGAGCAGTTCTTC CASRNSGEQFF
TRBJ1-1 TRBV7-2 NA NA TGTGCCAGCAGTCAGGGTCTTGAAGCTTTCTTT CASSQGLEAFF
TRBJ2-3 TRBV7-2 NA TRBD2 TGTGCCAGCAGCCTAAGACTAGCGGGAGTCGGTGATACGCAGTATTTT CASSLRLAGVGDTQYF
TRBJ2-7 TRBV27 NA NA TGTGCCAGCAGGCCCCAGGGAATTGGCCACGAGCAGTACTTC CASRPQGIGHEQYF
TRBJ1-3 TRBV6-5 NA NA TGTGCCAGCCGTAGGGGGATTTTTGGAAACACCATATATTTT CASRRGIFGNTIYF
TRBJ1-1 TRBV19 NA TRBD1 TGTGCCAGTAGACAGACCCCAGGGGGGCCGAACACTGAAGCTTTCTTT CASRQTPGGPNTEAFF
TRBJ1-5 TRBV7-9 NA TRBD1 TGTGCCAGCAGCTGGACAGGGGAGGGTAATCAGCCCCAGCATTTT CASSWTGEGNQPQHF
TRBJ2-2 TRBV19 NA TRBD1 TGTGCCAGTAGAAGGACAGGGGACACCGGGGAGCTGTTTTTT CASRRTGDTGELFF
TRBJ2-1 TRBV19 NA NA TGTGCCAGTAGTATAGCAGGGGGGCCAAACAATGAGCAGTTCTTC CASSIAGGPNNEQFF
TRBJ2-3 TRBV5-1 NA TRBD2 TGCGCCAGCAGCTCCTCTATAGCGGGGGCCAGCACAGATACGCAGTATTTT CASSSSIAGASTDTQYF
TRBJ2-7 TRBV6-5 NA TRBD2 TGTGCCAGCAGTTCGGGGGGAGGAGGGTCCTACGAGCAGTACTTC CASSSGGGGSYEQYF
TRBJ2-3 TRBV4-3 NA NA TGCGCCAGCAGCCAGATCGTGGGAGCACCAAGCACAGATACGCAGTATTTT CASSQIVGAPSTDTQYF
TRBJ2-3 TRBV27 once NA TGTGCCAGCAGTCCACAGGGTTTTTGGGGGGATACGCAGTATTTT CASSPQGFWGDTQYF
TRBJ2-7 TRBV9 NA TRBD2 TGTGCCAGCAGCTTTGGGACTAGCGGGAGCTACGAGCAGTACTTC CASSFGTSGSYEQYF
TRBJ2-2 TRBV5-1 few TRBD2 TGCGCCAGCAGCGGGACTAGCGGGAGGGCGTCCGGGGAGCTGTTTTTT CASSGTSGRASGELFF
TRBJ2-7 TRBV2 NA NA TGTGCCAGCTCCCCTCGGGGTCGCAGCGAGCAGTACTTC CASSPRGRSEQYF
TRBJ1-2 TRBV28 few NA TGTGCCAGCAGCACTGATGATTTCCCACCCTATGGCTACACCTTC CASSTDDFPPYGYTF
TRBJ1-4 TRBV2 NA TRBD1 TGTGCCAGCAAAGGAACAGGGGCTCGTAATGAAAAACTGTTTTTT CASKGTGARNEKLFF
TRBJ2-7 TRBV20-1 NA TRBD2 TGCAGTGCTAGTCAGGCTAGCGGGAGGGCCCTCGAGCAGTACTTC CSASQASGRALEQYF
TRBJ2-7 TRBV14 NA TRBD2 TGTGCCAGCAGCCAAGCCCGGGAGGGCCCGATCTACGAGCAGTACTTC CASSQAREGPIYEQYF
TRBJ1-2 TRBV7-9 NA NA TGTGCCAGCTTAACAACAAACCTGGGGCGCTATGGCTACACCTTC CASLTTNLGRYGYTF
TRBJ1-2 TRBV28 NA NA TGTGCCAGCAGTTTAGAACAGACCTTCGGCTACACCTTC CASSLEQTFGYTF
TRBJ2-3 TRBV5-1 NA NA TGCGCCAGCAGCCGGGGAGGAGGGGACACAGATACGCAGTATTTT CASSRGGGDTDTQYF
TRBJ2-7 TRBV11-2 once NA TGTGCCAGCAGCTTAGCGTCGGGGTACGAGCAGTACTTC CASSLASGYEQYF
TRBJ2-1 TRBV3-1/TRBV3-2 NA NA TGTGCCAGCAGGCGTACAGTGGGGACACGTCACAATGAGCAGTTCTTC CASRRTVGTRHNEQFF
TRBJ2-7 TRBV9 NA NA TGTGCCAGCAGCCGGGGGAGCGAGAGAACCTACGAGCAGTACTTC CASSRGSERTYEQYF
TRBJ2-7 TRBV20-1 NA TRBD2 TGCAGTGCTAGTGCTAGCGGGAGTAACAACGAGCAGTACTTC CSASASGSNNEQYF
TRBJ2-1 TRBV18 few TRBD2 TGTGCCAGCTCACCCCAATCGACTAGCGGGAGTCGCCGTAGAAACAATGAGCAGTTCTTC CASSPQSTSGSRRRNNEQFF
TRBJ1-1 TRBV29-1 NA NA TGCAGCGTTGAATACAGGAAGCAGAACACTGAAGCTTTCTTT CSVEYRKQNTEAFF
TRBJ2-5 TRBV7-2 NA NA TGTGCCAGCAGCTTAGTTCTGGAGACCCAGTACTTC CASSLVLETQYF
TRBJ1-1 TRBV27 NA TRBD1 TGTGCCAGCAGTTTACGCCGGGACAGGACCATGAACACTGAAGCTTTCTTT CASSLRRDRTMNTEAFF
TRBJ2-3 TRBV5-8 NA NA TGTGCCAGCAGCTTGGCGCAATATGGGACATCCACAGATACGCAGTATTTT CASSLAQYGTSTDTQYF
TRBJ2-4 TRBV28 NA TRBD2 TGTGCCAGCAGTTTATTCCTAGCGGGCCGGGGGTTAGCCAAAAACATTCAGTACTTC CASSLFLAGRGLAKNIQYF
TRBJ2-1 TRBV6-5 NA NA TGTGCCAGCAGTTTCGACCCGCGGGCGCAAAATGAGCAGTTCTTC CASSFDPRAQNEQFF
TRBJ2-7 TRBV18 NA NA TGTGCCAGCTCATCGAGAAGAGGGCAGGTCTACGAGCAGTACTTC CASSSRRGQVYEQYF
TRBJ1-1 TRBV6-2/TRBV6-3 NA NA TGTGCCAGCAGTGAGATCGGCAGCGCAGCTTTCTTT CASSEIGSAAFF
TRBJ1-5 TRBV6-5 few TRBD1 TGTGCCAGCAGTAGTCAGGGGGGCCAGCCCCAGCATTTT CASSSQGGQPQHF
TRBJ2-3 TRBV11-1 NA TRBD1 TGTGCCAGCAGCTTAGTTGTGGGACAGGACACAGATACGCAGTATTTT CASSLVVGQDTDTQYF
TRBJ2-1 TRBV7-2 NA TRBD2 TGTGCAGTAGCGGGAGTCTCCTCCTACAATGAGCAGTTCTTC CAVAGVSSYNEQFF
TRBJ2-7 TRBV6-5 once NA TGTGCCAGCAGTTACTCGAGGGGGAGCTCCTACGAGCAGTACTTC CASSYSRGSSYEQYF
TRBJ2-5 TRBV7-2 NA TRBD2 TGTGCCAGCAGCCCCAGCGGGAAAGAGACCCAGTACTTC CASSPSGKETQYF
TRBJ2-4 TRBV28 few NA TGTGCCAGCAAGGGGCCGACCAAAAACATTCAGTACTTC CASKGPTKNIQYF
TRBJ1-3 TRBV18 NA TRBD1 TGTGCCAGCTCACCACTAAGACAGGGTCAATCTGGAAACACCATATATTTT CASSPLRQGQSGNTIYF